The clone carrying this TCR beta chain showed up just once. The sample originates from a study of blood T cell repertoires in COVID-19. Study-wide background: Researchers got acute and convalescent COVID-19 samples from the United States, Italy and Spain. The analysed material was cDNA or gDNA that came from T cells, B-cell-depleted T cells, or PBMCs.

Per the original methods: Amplification from reference gene primers served as the basis for estimated nucleated cell counts. Profiling relied on immunoSEQ multiplex PCR, and the TCRdb table lists in-frame clones only, not all of them. The DNA gave D and trimming, while V, J and clone size come from that table. The sample holds 45,000 or so clones, around 85% seen once. The receptor was isolated from a human donor in a cohort sampled during active COVID-19. Material for sequencing was peripheral blood.

The CDR3 is CASSRTSWETQYF. In DNA form, the CDR3 reads TGTGCCAGCAGTCGGACTAGCTGGGAGACCCAGTACTTC. This chain links TRBV28 with TRBJ2-5; 8 positions match TRBD2. CDR3 length: 13 residues. J was trimmed by 5 bases and V by 5 bases; bases with no gene match: 4. The germline V gene has CDR1 MDHEN and CDR2 SYDVKM.